This T cell receptor beta chain appears in the sequencing data of a study of blood T cell repertoires in COVID-19. Across the whole study: Specimens from acute and convalescent COVID-19 originated in the United States, Italy and Spain.

Germline V gives CDR1 MNHEY, CDR2 SVGAGI. V lost 4 bases to trimming and J lost 1 base, with 10 bases between them. The CDR3 is 14 amino acids. Per the original data handling: Reference gene primer amplification gave nucleated cell count estimates. Produced via immunoSEQ multiplex PCR; TCRdb's table is partial and in-frame only. Clonal size and the V and J genes are those of that table, whereas D and trimming came from the DNA. Here the sample spans around 140,000 clones, approximately 89% being singletons. The specimen sequenced was peripheral blood. This clonotype was obtained from a man between 60 and 70 years old with active or convalescent COVID-19. This chain joins TRBV6-5 and TRBJ1-1; D gene ambiguous. The CDR3 reads CASSFSVRNTEAFF. CDR3 DNA: TGTGCCAGCAGTTTTTCCGTCCGGAACACTGAAGCTTTCTTT.